This note documents a single T cell receptor beta chain sequence. No antigen is known for it. This record belongs to a study of cytomegalovirus exposure and HLA in healthy donors. Findings of the study overall: In vitro checks showed that a few CMV-associated chains really do target CMV antigens. The TCR clusters that emerged in the first cohort tended, a later analysis found, to co-occur in the 120 or so validation repertoires. Across donors, most TCRs were seen rarely, yet some public ones were widespread. Altogether, 164 TCR beta chains were recorded as cytomegalovirus-associated.

V dropped 5 bases and J dropped 0 bases, with 29 bases sitting between them. The germline CDR1 and CDR2 sequences are MDHEN and SYDVKM. CDR3 length equals 21 residues. Here immunoSEQ multiplex PCR was the method, and the copy in TCRdb shows in-frame clones only, minus some. The sample has 98,000 or so clones; almost 96% are singletons. Sequencing input: PBMCs. This sequence originates from a woman between 18 and 30 years old in good health and CMV-seronegative. The rearrangement uses TRBV28 and TRBJ1-5; D perhaps matches TRBD1 (6 bases). CDR3 protein: CASSTRRLRSGQLPSNQPQHF. The CDR3 DNA reads as TGTGCCAGCAGTACACGCCGTCTCCGATCTGGACAGCTTCCTAGCAATCAGCCCCAGCATTTT. The whole variable domain, remainder taken from reference TRBV28 and TRBJ1-5, is DVKVTQSSRYLVKRTGEKVFLECVQDMDHENMFWYRQDPGLGLRLIYFSYDVKMKEKGDIPEGYSVSREKKERFSLILESASTNQTSMYLCASSTRRLRSGQLPSNQPQHFGDGTRLSIL.